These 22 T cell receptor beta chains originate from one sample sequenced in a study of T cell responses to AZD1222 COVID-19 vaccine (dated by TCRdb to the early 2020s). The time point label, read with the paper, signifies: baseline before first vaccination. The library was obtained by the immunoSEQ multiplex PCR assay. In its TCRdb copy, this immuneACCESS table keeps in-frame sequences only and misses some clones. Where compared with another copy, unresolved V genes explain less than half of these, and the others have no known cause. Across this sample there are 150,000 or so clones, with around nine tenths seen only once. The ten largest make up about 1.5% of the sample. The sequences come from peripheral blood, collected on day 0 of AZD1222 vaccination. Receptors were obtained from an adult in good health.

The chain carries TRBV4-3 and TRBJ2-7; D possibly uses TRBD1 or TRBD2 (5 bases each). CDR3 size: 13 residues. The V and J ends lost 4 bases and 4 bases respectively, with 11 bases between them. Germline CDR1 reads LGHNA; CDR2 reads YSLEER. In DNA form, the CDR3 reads TGCGCCAGCAGCCGGGACCTCGGATACGAGCAGTACTTC. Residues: CASSRDLGYEQYF.

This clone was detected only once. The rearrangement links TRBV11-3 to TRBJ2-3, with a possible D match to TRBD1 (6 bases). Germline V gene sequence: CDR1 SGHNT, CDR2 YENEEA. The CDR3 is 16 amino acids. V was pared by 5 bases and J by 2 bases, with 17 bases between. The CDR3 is CASSTPEGTYTDTQYF. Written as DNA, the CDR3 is TGTGCCAGCAGCACCCCAGAAGGGACATACACAGATACGCAGTATTTT.

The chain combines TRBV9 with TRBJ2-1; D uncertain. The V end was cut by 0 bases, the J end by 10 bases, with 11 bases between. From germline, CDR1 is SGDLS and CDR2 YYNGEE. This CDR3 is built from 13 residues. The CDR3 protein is CASSVGSQAEQFF. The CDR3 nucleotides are TGTGCCAGCAGCGTAGGATCCCAGGCGGAGCAGTTCTTC.

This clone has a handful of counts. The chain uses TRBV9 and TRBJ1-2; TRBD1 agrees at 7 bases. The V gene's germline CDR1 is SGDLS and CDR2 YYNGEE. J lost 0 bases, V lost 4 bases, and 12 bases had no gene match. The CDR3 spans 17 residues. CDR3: CASSPSVSRGSNYGYTF. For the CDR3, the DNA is TGTGCCAGCAGCCCATCGGTTAGCAGGGGGTCTAACTATGGCTACACCTTC.

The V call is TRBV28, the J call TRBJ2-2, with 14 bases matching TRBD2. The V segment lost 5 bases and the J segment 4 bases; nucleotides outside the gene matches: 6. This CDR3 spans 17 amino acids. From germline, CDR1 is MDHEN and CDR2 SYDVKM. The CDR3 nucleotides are TGTGCCAGCAGTCCCCCCGGACTAGCGGGAGGCACCGGGGAGCTGTTTTTT. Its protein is CASSPPGLAGGTGELFF.

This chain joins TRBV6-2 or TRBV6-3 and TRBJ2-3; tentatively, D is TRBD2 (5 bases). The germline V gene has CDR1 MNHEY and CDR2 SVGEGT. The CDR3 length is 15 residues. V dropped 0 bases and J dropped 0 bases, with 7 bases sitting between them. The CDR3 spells CASSYSLASTDTQYF. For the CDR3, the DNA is TGTGCCAGCAGTTACTCCCTAGCTAGCACAGATACGCAGTATTTT.

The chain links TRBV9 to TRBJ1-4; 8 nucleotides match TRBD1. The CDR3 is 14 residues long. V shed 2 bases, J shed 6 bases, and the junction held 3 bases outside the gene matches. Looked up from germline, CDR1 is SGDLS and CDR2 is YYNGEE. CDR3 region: CASSVGQGYEKLFF. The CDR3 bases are TGTGCCAGCAGCGTCGGACAGGGCTATGAAAAACTGTTTTTT.

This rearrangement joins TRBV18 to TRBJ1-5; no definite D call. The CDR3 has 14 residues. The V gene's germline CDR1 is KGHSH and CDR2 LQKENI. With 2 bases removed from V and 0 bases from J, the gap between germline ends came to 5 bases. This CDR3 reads CASSPDYSNQPQHF. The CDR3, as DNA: TGTGCCAGCTCACCAGATTATAGCAATCAGCCCCAGCATTTT.

The CDR3 reads CASTPLHQYYEQYF. The CDR3 DNA follows: TGTGCCAGCACCCCCTTACACCAATACTACGAGCAGTACTTC. The chain carries TRBV6-5 and TRBJ2-7; D remains unclear. Germline V gene data show CDR1 as MNHEY and CDR2 as SVGAGI. V shed 7 bases and J shed 3 bases, with 16 bases lying between them. CDR3 length: 14 amino acids.

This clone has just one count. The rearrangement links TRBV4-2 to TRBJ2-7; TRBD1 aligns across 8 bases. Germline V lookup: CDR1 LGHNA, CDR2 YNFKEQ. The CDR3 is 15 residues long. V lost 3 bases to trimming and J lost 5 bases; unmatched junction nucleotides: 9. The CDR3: CASSQSDRGGDEQYF. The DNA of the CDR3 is TGTGCCAGCAGCCAGTCTGACAGGGGAGGCGACGAGCAGTACTTC.

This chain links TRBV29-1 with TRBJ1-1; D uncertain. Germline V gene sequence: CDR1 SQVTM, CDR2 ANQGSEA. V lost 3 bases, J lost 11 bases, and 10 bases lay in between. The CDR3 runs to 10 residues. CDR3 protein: CSVDPSVAFF. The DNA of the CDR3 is TGCAGCGTTGACCCTTCGGTGGCTTTCTTT.

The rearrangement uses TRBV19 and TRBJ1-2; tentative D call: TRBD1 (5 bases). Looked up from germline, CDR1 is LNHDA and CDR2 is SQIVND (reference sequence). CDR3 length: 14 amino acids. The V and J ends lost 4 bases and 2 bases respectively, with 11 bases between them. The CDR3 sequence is CASSRQQTNYGYTF. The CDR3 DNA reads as TGTGCCAGTAGTAGACAGCAAACCAACTATGGCTACACCTTC.

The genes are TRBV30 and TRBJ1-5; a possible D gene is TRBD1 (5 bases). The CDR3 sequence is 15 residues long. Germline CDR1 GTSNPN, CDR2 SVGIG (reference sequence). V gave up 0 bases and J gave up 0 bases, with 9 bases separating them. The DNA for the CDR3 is TGTGCCTGGAGTGTCACAGGACATAGCAATCAGCCCCAGCATTTT. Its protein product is CAWSVTGHSNQPQHF.

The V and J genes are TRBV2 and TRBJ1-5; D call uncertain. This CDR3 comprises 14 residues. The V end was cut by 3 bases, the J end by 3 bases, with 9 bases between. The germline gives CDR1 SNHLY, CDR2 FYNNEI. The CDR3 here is CASSEWSDNQPQHF. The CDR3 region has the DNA TGTGCCAGCAGTGAGTGGTCGGACAATCAGCCCCAGCATTTT. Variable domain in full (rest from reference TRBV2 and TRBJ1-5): EPEVTQTPSHQVTQMGQEVILRCVPISNHLYFYWYRQILGQKVEFLVSFYNNEISEKSEIFDDQFSVERPDGSNFTLKIRSTKLEDSAMYFCASSEWSDNQPQHFGDGTRLSIL.

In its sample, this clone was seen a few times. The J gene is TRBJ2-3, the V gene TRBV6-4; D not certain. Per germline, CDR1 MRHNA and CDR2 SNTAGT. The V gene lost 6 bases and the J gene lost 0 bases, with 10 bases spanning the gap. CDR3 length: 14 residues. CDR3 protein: CASSPSHSTDTQYF. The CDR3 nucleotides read TGTGCCAGCAGCCCCAGTCATAGCACAGATACGCAGTATTTT.

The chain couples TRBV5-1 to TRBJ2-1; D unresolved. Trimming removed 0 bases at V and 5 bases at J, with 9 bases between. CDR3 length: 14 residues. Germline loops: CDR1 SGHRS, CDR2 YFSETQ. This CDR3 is CASSLGTAHNEQFF. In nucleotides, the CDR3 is TGCGCCAGCAGCTTGGGTACAGCACACAATGAGCAGTTCTTC.

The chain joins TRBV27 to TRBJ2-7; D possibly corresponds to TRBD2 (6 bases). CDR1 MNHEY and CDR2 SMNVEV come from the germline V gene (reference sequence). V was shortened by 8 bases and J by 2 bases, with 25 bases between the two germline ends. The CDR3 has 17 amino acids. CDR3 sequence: CASGTRRAPTSAYEQYF. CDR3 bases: TGTGCCAGCGGCACCAGGAGGGCCCCGACTAGTGCCTACGAGCAGTACTTC.

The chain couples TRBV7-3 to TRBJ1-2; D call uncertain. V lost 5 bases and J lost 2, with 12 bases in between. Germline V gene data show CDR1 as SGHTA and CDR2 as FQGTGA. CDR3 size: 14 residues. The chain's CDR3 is CASSRTTGNYGYTF. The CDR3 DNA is TGTGCCAGCAGCCGCACTACGGGGAACTATGGCTACACCTTC.

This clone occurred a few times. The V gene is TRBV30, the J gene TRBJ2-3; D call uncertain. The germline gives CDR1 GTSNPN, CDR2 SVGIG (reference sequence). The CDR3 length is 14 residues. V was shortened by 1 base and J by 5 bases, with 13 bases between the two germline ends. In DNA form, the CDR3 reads TGTGCCTGGAGTGCCCCCAACCCTAAAGATACGCAGTATTTT. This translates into CAWSAPNPKDTQYF.

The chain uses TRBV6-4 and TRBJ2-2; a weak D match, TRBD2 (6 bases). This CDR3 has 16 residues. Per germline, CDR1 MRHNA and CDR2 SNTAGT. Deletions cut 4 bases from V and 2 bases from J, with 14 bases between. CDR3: CASSAAAGLNTGELFF. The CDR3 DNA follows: TGTGCCAGCAGTGCCGCAGCGGGTCTAAACACCGGGGAGCTGTTTTTT.

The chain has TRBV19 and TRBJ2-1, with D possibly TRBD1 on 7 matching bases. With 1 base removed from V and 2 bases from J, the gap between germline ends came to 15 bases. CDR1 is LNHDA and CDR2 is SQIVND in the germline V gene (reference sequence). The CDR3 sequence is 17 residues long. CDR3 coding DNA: TGTGCCAGTAGTATAGGTATTGGAGGGGGCCCCTACAATGAGCAGTTCTTC. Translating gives CASSIGIGGGPYNEQFF.

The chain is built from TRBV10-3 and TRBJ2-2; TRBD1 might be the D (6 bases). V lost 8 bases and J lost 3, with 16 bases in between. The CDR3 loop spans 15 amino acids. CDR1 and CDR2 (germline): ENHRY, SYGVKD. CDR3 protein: CAIPYRDGDTGELFF. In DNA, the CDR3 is TGTGCCATCCCATACAGGGATGGGGACACCGGGGAGCTGTTTTTT.